Below are 22 T cell receptor beta chains sequenced from a single sample in a study of cytomegalovirus exposure and HLA in healthy donors. A multiplex PCR was run with 60 Vbeta primers and 13 Jbeta primers. Using immunoSEQ multiplex PCR, the repertoire was profiled, and TCRdb retains in-frame clones only, with some absent. This sample has some 180,000 clones, with just over 75% found just once. Specimen: PBMCs. The receptors come from a young man in good health and CMV-seronegative.

The genes are TRBV7-2 and TRBJ2-5, with D possibly TRBD1 on 5 matching bases. Germline V CDR1 and CDR2: SGHTA, FQGNSA. With 3 bases removed from V and 12 bases from J, the gap between germline ends came to 8 bases. The CDR3 sequence is 10 residues long. The CDR3 coding sequence is TGTGCCAGCAGCTTCGTGGACAAGTACTTC. This encodes CASSFVDKYF.

Many counts were recorded for this clone. The chain has TRBV6-5 and TRBJ2-1, with 7 bases matching TRBD1. The CDR3 is 15 residues long. The germline CDR1 and CDR2 sequences are MNHEY and SVGAGI. J lost 2 bases, V lost 4 bases, and 5 bases had no gene match. In nucleotides, the CDR3 is TGTGCCAGCAGTTCCGACGGACAGGCCTACAATGAGCAGTTCTTC. Protein sequence: CASSSDGQAYNEQFF.

The rearrangement joins TRBV5-1 to TRBJ2-2; maybe TRBD2 (6 bases). The CDR3 extends over 13 amino acids. With 7 bases removed from V and 1 base from J, the gap between germline ends came to 8 bases. The V gene's germline CDR1 is SGHRS and CDR2 YFSETQ. The CDR3 spells CASGTGNTGELFF. CDR3 nucleotides: TGCGCCAGCGGGACTGGGAACACCGGGGAGCTGTTTTTT.

The CDR3 DNA follows: TGCGCCAGCAGCTTAGGACTAGCGGTCCTTAAAAATACGCAGTATTTT. It specifies CASSLGLAVLKNTQYF. The rearrangement joins TRBV5-1 to TRBJ2-3, with 10 bases identical to TRBD2. The CDR3 contains 16 residues. Per germline, CDR1 SGHRS and CDR2 YFSETQ. The junction had 10 bases not matched to a gene; V was cut back by 2 bases and J by 7 bases. Full variable domain (outside the CDR3, taken from reference TRBV5-1 and TRBJ2-3): KAGVTQTPRYLIKTRGQQVTLSCSPISGHRSVSWYQQTPGQGLQFLFEYFSETQRNKGNFPGRFSGRQFSNSRSEMNVSTLELGDSALYLCASSLGLAVLKNTQYFGPGTRLTVL.

A note on this clone: The germline gene is not matched at one end of the junction; a read error may be the cause. This chain joins TRBV28 and TRBJ2-7; 12 nucleotides line up with TRBD2. CDR3 length: 14 amino acids. CDR1 is MDHEN, CDR2 SYDVKM, per germline. CDR3 DNA sequence: TGTGCCAGCAGCCCGGGACTAGCGGGTACCAGGACGAACTTC. It codes for CASSPGLAGTRTNF.

The chain combines TRBV27 with TRBJ2-5, with D possibly being TRBD2 (7 bases). Looked up from germline, CDR1 is MNHEY and CDR2 is SMNVEV (reference sequence). V was pared by 5 bases and J by 2 bases, with 24 bases between. The CDR3 consists of 18 residues. This CDR3 reads CASSQLGGGRSLQETQYF. In DNA form, the CDR3 reads TGTGCCAGCAGTCAGCTGGGGGGGGGCAGAAGCTTACAAGAGACCCAGTACTTC.

The chain has TRBV6-4 and TRBJ2-1; possible D gene TRBD2, 6 bases. The V end was cut by 2 bases, the J end by 6 bases, with 8 bases between. Germline V gives CDR1 MRHNA, CDR2 SNTAGT. This CDR3 contains 13 residues. The CDR3 loop is CASSDRDFNEQFF. DNA for the CDR3: TGTGCCAGCAGTGACCGGGACTTCAATGAGCAGTTCTTC.

This clone appeared many times. This chain joins TRBV6-4 and TRBJ2-5, with D possibly TRBD2 on 6 matching bases. This CDR3 spans 14 amino acids. The germline V and J ends were trimmed by 3 bases and 2 bases, with 10 bases remaining between them. Germline CDR1 and CDR2: MRHNA and SNTAGT. The DNA of the CDR3 is TGTGCCAGCAGTGAAAGGGGAGGACAAGAGACCCAGTACTTC. Its translation is CASSERGGQETQYF.

In nucleotides, the CDR3 is TGTGCCAGCACCTCCCTCGGGGGGAGCTCCTACAATGAGCAGTTCTTC. It specifies CASTSLGGSSYNEQFF. V and J are TRBV7-9 and TRBJ2-1; 7 nucleotides align to TRBD2. From germline, CDR1 is SEHNR and CDR2 FQNEAQ (reference sequence). Unmatched junction bases numbered 9, after V lost 7 bases and J lost 0 bases. CDR3 length equals 16 residues.

The rearrangement uses TRBV6-5 and TRBJ2-7; 8 nucleotides align to TRBD2. The CDR3 runs to 15 residues. Germline V gives CDR1 MNHEY, CDR2 SVGAGI. V lost 5 bases, J lost 5 bases, and 11 bases stayed unmatched. The CDR3 reads CASSRLAGIGDEQYF. The CDR3 nucleotides are TGTGCCAGCAGTCGGCTAGCGGGCATCGGGGACGAGCAGTACTTC.

This chain connects TRBV27 to TRBJ2-2; D unresolved. V was clipped by 5 bases and J by 7 bases, with 8 bases between them. Looked up from germline, CDR1 is MNHEY and CDR2 is SMNVEV (reference sequence). The CDR3 is 12 amino acids. The chain's CDR3 is CASSPYGGELFF. The DNA for the CDR3 is TGTGCCAGCAGTCCCTATGGCGGGGAGCTGTTTTTT.

This rearrangement joins TRBV2 to TRBJ2-1; D ambiguous. The V gene's germline CDR1 is SNHLY and CDR2 FYNNEI. V was shortened by 7 bases and J by 5 bases, with 15 bases between the two germline ends. There are 14 residues in the CDR3. The CDR3 sequence is CASIKSGGNNEQFF. The CDR3 nucleotides read TGTGCCAGCATAAAATCCGGCGGTAACAATGAGCAGTTCTTC. Looking up the rest from reference TRBV2 and TRBJ2-1 gives the full variable domain: EPEVTQTPSHQVTQMGQEVILRCVPISNHLYFYWYRQILGQKVEFLVSFYNNEISEKSEIFDDQFSVERPDGSNFTLKIRSTKLEDSAMYFCASIKSGGNNEQFFGPGTRLTVL.

The gene calls are TRBV18 and TRBJ1-2; D gene uncertain. V was cut by 0 bases and J by 4 bases, with 6 bases left in between. Per the germline V gene, CDR1 is KGHSH and CDR2 is LQKENI. CDR3 size: 13 residues. The CDR3: CASSPPILYGYTF. In DNA form, the CDR3 reads TGTGCCAGCTCACCACCTATCCTCTATGGCTACACCTTC.

This clone was seen only once. This sequence joins TRBV28 and TRBJ1-6; a weak D match, TRBD1 (6 bases). Trimming shortened V by 5 bases and J by 9 bases, and 17 bases separated the two germline ends. The CDR3 length is 15 residues. Germline values: CDR1 MDHEN, CDR2 SYDVKM. This chain's CDR3 is CASSLNRVLGSPLHF. For the CDR3, the DNA is TGTGCCAGCAGTCTCAACAGGGTTCTTGGTTCACCCCTCCACTTT.

The rearrangement links TRBV9 to TRBJ2-5; TRBD1 might be the D (6 bases). Germline V CDR1 and CDR2: SGDLS, YYNGEE. This CDR3 has 14 amino acids. The V end was cut by 5 bases, the J end by 4 bases, with 15 bases between. The chain's CDR3 is CASSRDTGRETQYF. The CDR3 nucleotides read TGTGCCAGCAGTCGGGACACAGGTCGAGAGACCCAGTACTTC.

This chain connects TRBV2 to TRBJ2-1; D uncertain. CDR1 SNHLY and CDR2 FYNNEI come from the germline V gene. V lost 2 bases and J lost 6, with 8 bases in between. CDR3 size: 13 residues. In nucleotides, the CDR3 is TGTGCCAGCAGTGAATCGGTCCGCAATGAGCAGTTCTTC. Amino acid sequence: CASSESVRNEQFF.

The chain joins TRBV28 to TRBJ2-7; 11 nucleotides agree with TRBD2. Germline assignment: CDR1 MDHEN and CDR2 SYDVKM. The CDR3 extends over 15 amino acids. Trimming cost V 8 bases and J 3 bases; bases outside gene matches: 9. The CDR3 sequence is CASCRSTSGVYEQYF. CDR3 nucleotide sequence: TGTGCCAGCTGCCGGTCGACTAGCGGGGTCTACGAGCAGTACTTC.

The chain recombines TRBV6-1 with TRBJ1-1, with D possibly being TRBD1 (5 bases). V lost 1 base and J lost 1, with 7 bases in between. The CDR3 has 14 amino acids. Per germline, CDR1 MNHNS and CDR2 SASEGT. The CDR3 coding sequence is TGTGCCAGCAGTGAAGGTCAGGGGAACACTGAAGCTTTCTTT. Amino acids: CASSEGQGNTEAFF.

The chain has TRBV10-3 and TRBJ1-5; 7 bases agree with TRBD1. CDR3 length: 14 residues. The germline CDR1 and CDR2 sequences are ENHRY and SYGVKD. Germline trimming cut 6 bases from V and 1 base from J; bases unmatched to any gene: 3. The CDR3 loop is CAIRSGQSNQPQHF. DNA for the CDR3: TGTGCCATCAGGTCGGGACAGAGCAATCAGCCCCAGCATTTT.

The rearrangement links TRBV15 to TRBJ1-5, with D unclear. There are 13 residues in the CDR3. V lost 0 bases and J lost 9, with 9 bases in between. CDR1 and CDR2 from the germline V gene are LNHNV and YYDKDF (reference sequence). The CDR3 region has the DNA TGTGCCACCAGCAGAGATAGTGGAGCGCCCCAGCATTTT. Protein sequence: CATSRDSGAPQHF.

The chain carries TRBV5-1 and TRBJ2-7; 13 positions match TRBD2. The trim removed 4 bases at V and 2 bases at J, leaving 6 bases unmatched. CDR1 SGHRS and CDR2 YFSETQ come from the germline V gene. The CDR3 length is 16 residues. In DNA form, the CDR3 reads TGCGCCAGCAGCGGGGGACTAGCGGGGCGCGCCTACGAGCAGTACTTC. Protein product: CASSGGLAGRAYEQYF.

This clone was found a few times. The chain is built from TRBV6-5 and TRBJ2-4; no clear D. CDR1 and CDR2 (germline): MNHEY, SVGAGI. This CDR3 spans 14 amino acids. With 6 bases removed from V and 7 bases from J, the gap between germline ends came to 16 bases. The CDR3 is CASSRDSRGNIQYF. The CDR3 region has the DNA TGTGCCAGCAGCCGTGACTCCCGAGGCAACATTCAGTACTTC.